This TCR beta chain originates from a study of OX40 agonist ivuxolimab in advanced cancers. Looking at the study overall: Ivuxolimab was an agonistic, fully human IgG2 monoclonal antibody directed against OX40 (CD134), a costimulatory receptor. Partial responses occurred in three dose-escalation patients, of whom one had hepatocellular carcinoma and two had cutaneous melanoma. The paper reports the monotherapy dose-escalation portion (N of about 54 patients) of the phase I ivuxolimab trial. Peripheral TCRbeta sequencing aimed to test whether ivuxolimab altered TCR sequence diversity and caused clonal T-cell expansion. Intravenous ivuxolimab was administered to patients every 2 weeks at six dose levels: 0.01, 0.1, 0.3, 1.5, 3 and 10 mg/kg. In the dose-escalation cohort, around four fifths of patients were male, and the mean age was roughly 56 years with a range of roughly 20 to 85. Prior anti-PD-1, anti-PD-L1 or anti-CTLA-4 therapy was permitted, and 30% to 45% of dose-escalation patients had received checkpoint inhibitors. Among the approximately 54 dose-escalation patients, around 20 had hepatocellular carcinoma, 15 melanoma, 9 renal cell carcinoma and 9 head and neck cancer.

The CDR3 measures 14 amino acids from cysteine to phenylalanine. Only the CDR3 part of the read is kept: 42 bases, read in frame from the first base. Via the germline V gene (reference sequence), CDR1 is MNHNY and CDR2 SVGAGI. Trimming removed 6 bases from V and 6 bases from J, leaving 12 bases between the germline ends. Concerning this clone itself: There is no known antigen for this receptor. No much larger clone exists at a distance of one base, and base qualities are not known.

Genomic DNA was extracted from sorted cells for sequencing of the TCRbeta CDR3 region. The immunoSEQ Assay was used for sequencing of TCRbeta CDR3 regions. This is the immuneACCESS table as TCRdb keeps it, with only in-frame sequences that have V and J called. A part of the clones is gone; compared with another copy, unresolved V genes explain less than half, and the rest is unexplained. For this sample there are 55,000 to 80,000 clones; roughly 86% appear just once. The ten largest make up roughly 2% of the sample. Overall results and qualifications from the work: Antigen specificity was not determined for the clonally expanded peripheral T cells. At doses of 0.1 to 3.0 mg/kg, clonal expansion of both CD4+ and CD8+ blood T cells was observed from baseline to week 6. Low levels of normalized T-cell clonal expansion were also seen in some patients who did not respond. After ivuxolimab, expanded clones were on average more numerous among CD8+ T cells than among CD4+ T cells. In partial responders in the 0.1-3.0 mg/kg groups, normalized peripheral clonal expansion was found to be among the lowest, especially among CD8+ T cells.

The trial excluded patients who had a history of autoimmune disease or who were on systemic immunosuppression. Peripheral blood for TCR sequencing was collected from all dose cohorts at baseline, on cycle 4 day 1, and on cycle 7 day 1. Samples came from an open-label, multicenter, first-in-human phase I dose-escalation trial of ivuxolimab. Adults with locally advanced or metastatic head and neck squamous cell, hepatocellular, melanoma or renal cell carcinoma were enrolled in the trial. Before TCR sequencing, CD4+ and CD8+ T cells were separately sorted from peripheral blood. The sequencing used CD4+ or CD8+ T cells sorted from blood, collected in a trial of the OX40 agonist ivuxolimab. This TCR came from an adult with an advanced solid tumor such as melanoma, head and neck, liver or kidney cancer. The chain was built from TRBV6-6 and TRBJ1-6; the D gene cannot be named for sure. The CDR3 region has the sequence CASSPAGFNSPLHF. The base sequence is TGTGCCAGCAGCCCCGCAGGTTTTAATTCACCCCTCCACTTT.